The text below deals with one TCR beta chain. This entry is derived from a study of OX40 agonist ivuxolimab in advanced cancers. TCRdb's table, derived via immunoSEQ multiplex PCR, lists solely in-frame clones and lacks some. The sample gives 90,000 to 130,000 clones, around 90% of which show up once; 0.27% is in the top ten. Germline assignment: CDR1 SGHTA and CDR2 FQGNSA. V gave up 1 base and J gave up 4 bases, with 10 bases separating them. This CDR3 is built from 14 residues. The sequenced sample was CD4+ or CD8+ T cells sorted from blood, obtained in a trial of the OX40 agonist ivuxolimab. The gene calls are TRBV7-2 and TRBJ1-1; D possibly corresponds to TRBD1 (5 bases). This receptor was taken from an adult with an advanced solid tumor such as melanoma, head and neck, liver or kidney cancer. In nucleotides, the CDR3 is TGTGCCAGCAGCTTAGGGAGGGGTAGCACTGAAGCTTTCTTT. Its translation is CASSLGRGSTEAFF.